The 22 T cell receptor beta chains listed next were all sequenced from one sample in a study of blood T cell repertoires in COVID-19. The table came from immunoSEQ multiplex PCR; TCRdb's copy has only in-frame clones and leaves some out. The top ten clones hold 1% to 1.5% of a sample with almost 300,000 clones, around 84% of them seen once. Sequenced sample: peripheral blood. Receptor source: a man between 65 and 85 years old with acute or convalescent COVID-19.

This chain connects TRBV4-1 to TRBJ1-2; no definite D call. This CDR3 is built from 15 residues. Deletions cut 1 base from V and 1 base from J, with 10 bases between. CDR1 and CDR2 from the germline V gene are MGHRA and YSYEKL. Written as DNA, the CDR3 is TGCGCCAGCAGCCAAGGGGCTGGGCTTAACTATGGCTACACCTTC. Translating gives CASSQGAGLNYGYTF.

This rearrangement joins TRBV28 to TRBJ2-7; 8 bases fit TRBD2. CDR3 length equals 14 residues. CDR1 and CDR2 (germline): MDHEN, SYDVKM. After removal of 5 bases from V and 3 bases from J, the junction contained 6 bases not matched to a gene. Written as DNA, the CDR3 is TGTGCCAGCAGTGAAGTAGCGGGACGCTACGAGCAGTACTTC. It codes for CASSEVAGRYEQYF.

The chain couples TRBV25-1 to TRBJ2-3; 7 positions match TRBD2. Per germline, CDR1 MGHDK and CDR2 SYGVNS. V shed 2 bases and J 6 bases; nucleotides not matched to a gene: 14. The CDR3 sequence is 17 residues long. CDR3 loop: CASSETLTRTSKDTQYF. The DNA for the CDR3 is TGTGCCAGCAGTGAAACCCTGACCAGGACTAGTAAGGATACGCAGTATTTT.

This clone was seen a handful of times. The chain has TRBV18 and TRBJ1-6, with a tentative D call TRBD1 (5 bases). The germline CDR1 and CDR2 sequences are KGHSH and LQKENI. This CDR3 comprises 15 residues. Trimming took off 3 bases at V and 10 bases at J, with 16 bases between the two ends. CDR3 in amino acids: CASSPTGGSESPLHF. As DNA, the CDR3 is TGTGCCAGCTCACCGACCGGGGGGAGCGAGTCACCCCTCCACTTT.

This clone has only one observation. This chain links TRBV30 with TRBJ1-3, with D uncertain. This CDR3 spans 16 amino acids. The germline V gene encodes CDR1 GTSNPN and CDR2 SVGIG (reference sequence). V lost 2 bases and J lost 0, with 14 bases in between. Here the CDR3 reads CAWSPPGLYSGNTIYF. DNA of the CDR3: TGTGCCTGGAGTCCCCCGGGATTATACTCTGGAAACACCATATATTTT.

Here the CDR3 reads CASSQSALGTVGETQYF. The CDR3 DNA is TGTGCCAGCAGCCAATCTGCACTCGGGACAGTCGGAGAGACCCAGTACTTC. The chain carries TRBV4-2 and TRBJ2-5, with 7 bases that match TRBD1. The J segment lost 4 bases and the V segment lost 2 bases, leaving 13 bases of the junction unmatched. In germline, CDR1 is LGHNA, CDR2 YNFKEQ. The CDR3 extends over 17 amino acids.

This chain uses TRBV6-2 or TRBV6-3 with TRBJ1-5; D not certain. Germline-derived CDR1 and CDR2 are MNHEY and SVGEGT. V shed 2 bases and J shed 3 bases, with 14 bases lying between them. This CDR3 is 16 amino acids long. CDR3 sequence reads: CASSYGRMGPNQPQHF. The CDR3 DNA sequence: TGTGCCAGCAGTTACGGCAGAATGGGCCCCAATCAGCCCCAGCATTTT.

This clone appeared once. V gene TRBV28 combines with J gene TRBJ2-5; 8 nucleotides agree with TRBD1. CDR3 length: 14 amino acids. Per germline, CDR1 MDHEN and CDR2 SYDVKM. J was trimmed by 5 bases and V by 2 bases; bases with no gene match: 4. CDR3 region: CASSLPGQEETQYF. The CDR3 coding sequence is TGTGCCAGCAGTTTACCGGGACAGGAGGAGACCCAGTACTTC.

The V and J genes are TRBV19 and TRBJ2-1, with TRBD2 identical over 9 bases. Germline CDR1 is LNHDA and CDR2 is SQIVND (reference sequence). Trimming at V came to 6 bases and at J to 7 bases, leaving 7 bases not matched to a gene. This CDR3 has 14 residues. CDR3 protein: CASRATSGGNEQFF. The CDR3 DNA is TGTGCCAGTAGGGCGACTAGCGGCGGGAATGAGCAGTTCTTC. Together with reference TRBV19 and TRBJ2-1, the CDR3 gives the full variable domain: DGGITQSPKYLFRKEGQNVTLSCEQNLNHDAMYWYRQDPGQGLRLIYYSQIVNDFQKGDIAEGYSVSREKKESFPLTVTSAQKNPTAFYLCASRATSGGNEQFFGPGTRLTVL.

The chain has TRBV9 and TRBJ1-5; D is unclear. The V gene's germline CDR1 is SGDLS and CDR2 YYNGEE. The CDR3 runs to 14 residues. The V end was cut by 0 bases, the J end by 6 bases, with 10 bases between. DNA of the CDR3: TGTGCCAGCAGCGTAGATGGGAGTCTTCAGCCCCAGCATTTT. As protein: CASSVDGSLQPQHF.

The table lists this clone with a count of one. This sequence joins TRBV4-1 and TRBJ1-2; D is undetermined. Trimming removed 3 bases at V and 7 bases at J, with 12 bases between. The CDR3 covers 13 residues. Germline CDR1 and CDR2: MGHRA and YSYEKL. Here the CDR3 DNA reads TGCGCCAGCAGCCAGGCCGGGAACCTTGGCTACACCTTC. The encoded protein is CASSQAGNLGYTF.

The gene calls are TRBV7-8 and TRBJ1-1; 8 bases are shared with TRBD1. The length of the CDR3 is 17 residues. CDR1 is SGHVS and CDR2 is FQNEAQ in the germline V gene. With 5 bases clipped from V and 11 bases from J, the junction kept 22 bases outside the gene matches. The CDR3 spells CASSPKAARGRVEGAFF. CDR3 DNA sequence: TGTGCCAGCAGCCCAAAAGCGGCCAGGGGGCGAGTGGAAGGGGCTTTCTTT.

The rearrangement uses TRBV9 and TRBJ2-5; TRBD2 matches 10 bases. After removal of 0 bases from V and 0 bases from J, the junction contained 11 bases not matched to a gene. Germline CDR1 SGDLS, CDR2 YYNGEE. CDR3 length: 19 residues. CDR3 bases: TGTGCCAGCAGCGTAGGGGTAGCGGGGGGACCTGGGGACCAAGAGACCCAGTACTTC. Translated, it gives CASSVGVAGGPGDQETQYF.

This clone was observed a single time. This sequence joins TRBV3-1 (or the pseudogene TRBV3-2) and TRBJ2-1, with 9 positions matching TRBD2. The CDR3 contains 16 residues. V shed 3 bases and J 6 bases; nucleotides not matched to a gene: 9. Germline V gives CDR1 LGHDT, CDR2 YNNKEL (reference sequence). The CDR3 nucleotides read TGTGCCAGCAGCCAGGTTTCCCTAGCGGGACCCAATGAGCAGTTCTTC. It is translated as CASSQVSLAGPNEQFF.

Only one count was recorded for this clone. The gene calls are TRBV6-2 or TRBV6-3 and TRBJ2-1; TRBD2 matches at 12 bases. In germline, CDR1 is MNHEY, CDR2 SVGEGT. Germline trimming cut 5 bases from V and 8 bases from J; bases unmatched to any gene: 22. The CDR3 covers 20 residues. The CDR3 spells CASSGLSRPLAGGPYDEQFF. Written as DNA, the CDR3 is TGTGCCAGCAGTGGACTAAGCAGGCCCCTAGCGGGAGGGCCATACGATGAGCAGTTCTTC.

In DNA form, the CDR3 reads TGTGCCAGCAGCTTATATCCGGGACACGACACAGATACGCAGTATTTT. The encoded protein is CASSLYPGHDTDTQYF. The V and J genes are TRBV9 and TRBJ2-3; D may be TRBD1 (6 bases). This CDR3 has 16 residues. The V end lost 4 bases, the J end lost 2 bases, and 17 bases lay between the germline ends. CDR1 is SGDLS, CDR2 YYNGEE, per germline.

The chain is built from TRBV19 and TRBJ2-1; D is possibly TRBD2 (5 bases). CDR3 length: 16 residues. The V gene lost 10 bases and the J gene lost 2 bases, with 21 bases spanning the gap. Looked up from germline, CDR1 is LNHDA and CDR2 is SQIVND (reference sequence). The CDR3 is CATRRLAGPTYNEQFF. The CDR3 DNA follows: TGTGCCACTCGGCGGCTGGCGGGCCCTACCTACAATGAGCAGTTCTTC.

CDR3 nucleotide sequence: TGTGCCAGCACCCAGAACACCGGGGAGCTGTTTTTT. It codes for CASTQNTGELFF. This chain uses TRBV28 with TRBJ2-2; D not resolved. Between the trimmed V and J ends, which lost 7 bases and 1 base, there was a span of 4 bases. CDR3 size: 12 residues. Per the germline V gene, CDR1 is MDHEN and CDR2 is SYDVKM.

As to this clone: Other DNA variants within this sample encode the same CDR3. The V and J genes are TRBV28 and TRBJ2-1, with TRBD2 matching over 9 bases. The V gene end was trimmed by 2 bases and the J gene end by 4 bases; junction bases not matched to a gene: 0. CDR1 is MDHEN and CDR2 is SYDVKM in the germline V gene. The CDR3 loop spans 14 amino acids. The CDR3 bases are TGTGCCAGCAGTTTAGCGGGAGGGTACAATGAGCAGTTCTTC. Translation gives CASSLAGGYNEQFF.

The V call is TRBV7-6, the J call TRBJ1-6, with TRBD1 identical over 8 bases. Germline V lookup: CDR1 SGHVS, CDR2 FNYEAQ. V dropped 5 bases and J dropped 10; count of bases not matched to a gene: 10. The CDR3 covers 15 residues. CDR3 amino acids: CASSPTTGVGSPLHF. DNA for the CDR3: TGTGCCAGCAGCCCCACGACAGGGGTTGGATCACCCCTCCACTTT.

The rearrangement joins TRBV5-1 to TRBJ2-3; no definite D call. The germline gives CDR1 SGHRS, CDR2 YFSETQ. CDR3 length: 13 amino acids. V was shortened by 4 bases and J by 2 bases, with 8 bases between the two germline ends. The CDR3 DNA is TGCGCCAGCAGCCGGGTATCCACAGATACGCAGTATTTT. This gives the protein CASSRVSTDTQYF. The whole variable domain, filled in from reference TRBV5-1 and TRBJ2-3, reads KAGVTQTPRYLIKTRGQQVTLSCSPISGHRSVSWYQQTPGQGLQFLFEYFSETQRNKGNFPGRFSGRQFSNSRSEMNVSTLELGDSALYLCASSRVSTDTQYFGPGTRLTVL.

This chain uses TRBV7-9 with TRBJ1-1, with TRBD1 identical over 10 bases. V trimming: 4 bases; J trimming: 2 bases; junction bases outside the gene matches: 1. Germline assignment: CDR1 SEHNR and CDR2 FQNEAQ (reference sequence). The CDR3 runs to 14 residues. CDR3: CASSSTGGNTEAFF. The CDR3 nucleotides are TGTGCCAGCAGCTCGACAGGGGGCAACACTGAAGCTTTCTTT. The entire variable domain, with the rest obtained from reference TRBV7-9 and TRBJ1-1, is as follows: DTGVSQNPRHKITKRGQNVTFRCDPISEHNRLYWYRQTLGQGPEFLTYFQNEAQLEKSRLLSDRFSAERPKGSFSTLEIQRTEQGDSAMYLCASSSTGGNTEAFFGQGTRLTVV.